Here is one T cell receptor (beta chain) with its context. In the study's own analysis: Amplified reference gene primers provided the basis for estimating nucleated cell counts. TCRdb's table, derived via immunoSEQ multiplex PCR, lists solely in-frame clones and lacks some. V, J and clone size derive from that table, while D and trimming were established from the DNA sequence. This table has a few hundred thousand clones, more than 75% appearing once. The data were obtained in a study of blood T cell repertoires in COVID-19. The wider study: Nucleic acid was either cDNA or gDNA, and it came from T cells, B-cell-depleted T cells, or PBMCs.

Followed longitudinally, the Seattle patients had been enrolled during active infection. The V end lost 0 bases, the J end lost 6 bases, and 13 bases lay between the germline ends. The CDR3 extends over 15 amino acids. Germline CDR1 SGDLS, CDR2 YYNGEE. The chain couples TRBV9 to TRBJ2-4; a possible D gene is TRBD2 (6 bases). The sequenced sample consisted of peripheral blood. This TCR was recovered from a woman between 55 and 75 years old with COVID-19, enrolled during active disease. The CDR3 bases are TGTGCCAGCAGCGTAGTCGCCGACGGGGGAAACATTCAGTACTTC. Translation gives CASSVVADGGNIQYF.